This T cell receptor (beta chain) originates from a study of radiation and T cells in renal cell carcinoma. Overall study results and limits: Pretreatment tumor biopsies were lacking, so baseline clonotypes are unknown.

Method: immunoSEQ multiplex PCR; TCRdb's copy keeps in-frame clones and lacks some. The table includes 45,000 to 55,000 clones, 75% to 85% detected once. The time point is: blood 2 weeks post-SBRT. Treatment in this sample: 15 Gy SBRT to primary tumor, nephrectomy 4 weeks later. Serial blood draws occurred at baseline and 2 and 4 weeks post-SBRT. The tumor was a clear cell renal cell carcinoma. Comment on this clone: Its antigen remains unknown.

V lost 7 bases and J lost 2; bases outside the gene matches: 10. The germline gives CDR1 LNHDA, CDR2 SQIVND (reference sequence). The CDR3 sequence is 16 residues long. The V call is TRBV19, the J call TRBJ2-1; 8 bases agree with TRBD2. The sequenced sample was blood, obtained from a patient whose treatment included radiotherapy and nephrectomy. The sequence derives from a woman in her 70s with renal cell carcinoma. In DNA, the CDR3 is TGTGCCAGTACCCCGCGACGGGAGGGGCCCTACAATGAGCAGTTCTTC. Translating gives CASTPRREGPYNEQFF.